This is a list of T cell receptor beta chains from one sample in a study of regulatory T cells in long-lasting Graves disease. TCRdb re-analysed the multiplex PCR reads in MiXCR, keeping a single row per CDR3 protein. Here the sample spans hundreds of thousands of distinct CDR3 sequences, roughly 15% being singletons. This sample was also put to use in a study of T cells in Graves' hyperthyroidism and ophthalmopathy.

Sequencing was performed on peripheral blood mononuclear cells (PBMCs), taken at new diagnosis, from a patient treated with antithyroid drugs. Receptors originate from a man younger than 30 with Graves disease. Each CDR3 is given with its conserved first and last residue. The D gene is left open where the match is weak. Size is stated for part of the rows, as once, few or many counts, or as a class when the clone is expanded.

CDR3nt: TGTGCCAGCAGCCGAGGGGGCCGGTCCTCGGAGACCCAGTACTTC
CDR3aa: CASSRGGRSSETQYF
j_gene: TRBJ2-5
d_gene: TRBD1
v_gene: TRBV7-9
abundance: many

CDR3nt: TGTGCCAGCAGATCGGGACTAGCGGGAGAGAACCCCTACGAGCAGTACTTC
CDR3aa: CASRSGLAGENPYEQYF
j_gene: TRBJ2-7
d_gene: TRBD2
v_gene: TRBV5-4
abundance: few

CDR3nt: TGCGCCAGCAGCCGGAGACAGGGGTACAATCAGCCCCAGCATTTT
CDR3aa: CASSRRQGYNQPQHF
j_gene: TRBJ1-5
d_gene: TRBD1
v_gene: TRBV4-1
abundance: -

CDR3nt: TGTGCCAGCAGTTACTCAAGACGCGGGGCTGAAAAACTGTTTTTT
CDR3aa: CASSYSRRGAEKLFF
j_gene: TRBJ1-4
d_gene: -
v_gene: TRBV6-2/TRBV6-3
abundance: -

CDR3nt: TGTGCCAGTAAGTATTACGGGGGCCGCTACACTGAAGCTTTCTTT
CDR3aa: CASKYYGGRYTEAFF
j_gene: TRBJ1-1
d_gene: -
v_gene: TRBV19
abundance: many

CDR3nt: TGTGCCAGCAGTCGAGACAAATACTCAGGGAACACTGAAGCTTTCTTT
CDR3aa: CASSRDKYSGNTEAFF
j_gene: TRBJ1-1
d_gene: -
v_gene: TRBV6-1
abundance: many

CDR3nt: TGTGCCAGCAGTGCCGACAGGGCAGGGGTTAGGAGCGAGCAGTACTTC
CDR3aa: CASSADRAGVRSEQYF
j_gene: TRBJ2-7
d_gene: TRBD1
v_gene: TRBV2
abundance: many

CDR3nt: TGCAGTGCTAGAGTCCAGGGGAGAATCGACGAGCAGTACTTC
CDR3aa: CSARVQGRIDEQYF
j_gene: TRBJ2-7
d_gene: -
v_gene: TRBV20-1
abundance: few

CDR3nt: TGCGCCAGCAGCCCCGGACAGTATAGCAATCAGCCCCAGCATTTT
CDR3aa: CASSPGQYSNQPQHF
j_gene: TRBJ1-5
d_gene: -
v_gene: TRBV4-1
abundance: few

CDR3nt: TGTGCCAGCAGCTTCGGTGTCGGTAGCGGGAGAAAACGGGGAAACAATGAGCAGTTCTTC
CDR3aa: CASSFGVGSGRKRGNNEQFF
j_gene: TRBJ2-1
d_gene: TRBD2
v_gene: TRBV7-9
abundance: many